These T cell receptor beta chains were read from a single sample in a study of blood T cell repertoires in COVID-19. Measured with immunoSEQ multiplex PCR; TCRdb has only the in-frame clones, and not every one. The sample yields a few hundred thousand clones, 65% to 90% seen once. Sequencing was performed on PBMCs or T cells enriched from blood (not recorded which). These receptors originate from a woman aged 40-49 years with acute COVID-19. Each CDR3 is given with its conserved first and last residue. Each record gives: J gene, clone size, CDR3 length, D gene, V gene, CDR3 DNA, CDR3 protein. D genes are given only for firm matches. Some rows have no size entry. The others give once, few or many, or a class for an expanded clone.

j_call: TRBJ1-1; clone_size: .; cdr3_length: 14; d_call: TRBD1; v_call: TRBV7-9; cdr3_nt: TGTGCCAGCAGCCTCGAGGGGACAGGAGCTGAAGCTTTCTTT; cdr3_aa: CASSLEGTGAEAFF
j_call: TRBJ2-7; clone_size: .; cdr3_length: 13; d_call: .; v_call: TRBV5-1; cdr3_nt: TGCGCCAGCAGCTCCGGACGGGACTACGAGCAGTACTTC; cdr3_aa: CASSSGRDYEQYF
j_call: TRBJ2-7; clone_size: .; cdr3_length: 13; d_call: .; v_call: TRBV7-8; cdr3_nt: TGTGCCAGCAGCTTTGCCGGGTACTACGAGCAGTACTTC; cdr3_aa: CASSFAGYYEQYF
j_call: TRBJ2-1; clone_size: .; cdr3_length: 16; d_call: TRBD2; v_call: TRBV9; cdr3_nt: TGTGCCAGCAGCGCCCCCTCTAGCGGCTCCTACAATGAGCAGTTCTTC; cdr3_aa: CASSAPSSGSYNEQFF
j_call: TRBJ1-6; clone_size: .; cdr3_length: 15; d_call: .; v_call: TRBV19; cdr3_nt: TGTGCCAGTAGTACTGGAGGTAGTTTGGAATCACCCCTCCACTTT; cdr3_aa: CASSTGGSLESPLHF
j_call: TRBJ2-5; clone_size: .; cdr3_length: 14; d_call: .; v_call: TRBV6-2/TRBV6-3; cdr3_nt: TGTGCCAGCAGCAACCCCAGGGGTCCCGAGACCCAGTACTTC; cdr3_aa: CASSNPRGPETQYF
j_call: TRBJ2-5; clone_size: .; cdr3_length: 13; d_call: TRBD1; v_call: TRBV18; cdr3_nt: TGTGCCAGCTCACCGGGACAGGCGGAGACCCAGTACTTC; cdr3_aa: CASSPGQAETQYF
j_call: TRBJ1-2; clone_size: .; cdr3_length: 15; d_call: .; v_call: TRBV28; cdr3_nt: TGTGCCAGCATCCTCCAGGGGACACCAAACTATGGCTACACCTTC; cdr3_aa: CASILQGTPNYGYTF
j_call: TRBJ2-6; clone_size: .; cdr3_length: 16; d_call: TRBD2; v_call: TRBV5-1; cdr3_nt: TGCGCCAGCAGCTTGGGGAGTAGCGGGTTGGCCAACGTCCTGACTTTC; cdr3_aa: CASSLGSSGLANVLTF
j_call: TRBJ2-2; clone_size: .; cdr3_length: 15; d_call: .; v_call: TRBV5-1; cdr3_nt: TGCGCCAGCAGCTTGGGCGGGGTGAACACCGGGGAGCTGTTTTTT; cdr3_aa: CASSLGGVNTGELFF
j_call: TRBJ2-1; clone_size: .; cdr3_length: 15; d_call: TRBD2; v_call: TRBV6-5; cdr3_nt: TGTGCCAGCAGGAGGTCTAGCGGGCCCTACAATGAGCAGTTCTTC; cdr3_aa: CASRRSSGPYNEQFF
j_call: TRBJ1-3; clone_size: .; cdr3_length: 17; d_call: TRBD1; v_call: TRBV3-1/TRBV3-2; cdr3_nt: TGTGCCAGCAGCCAATCACCGGGACAGGGGGCAATAAACACCATATATTTT; cdr3_aa: CASSQSPGQGAINTIYF
j_call: TRBJ2-6; clone_size: .; cdr3_length: 16; d_call: .; v_call: TRBV18; cdr3_nt: TGTGCCAGCTCAAAGACAGGCAGCACTGGGGCCAACGTCCTGACTTTC; cdr3_aa: CASSKTGSTGANVLTF
j_call: TRBJ2-1; clone_size: .; cdr3_length: 17; d_call: .; v_call: TRBV5-6; cdr3_nt: TGTGCCAGCAGCTTAAGGAGGGACTGGGGTTTGGAGAATGAGCAGTTCTTC; cdr3_aa: CASSLRRDWGLENEQFF
j_call: TRBJ1-2; clone_size: few; cdr3_length: 13; d_call: TRBD1; v_call: TRBV7-8; cdr3_nt: TGTGCCAGCAGCCAGACAGGGGAGGATGGCTACACCTTC; cdr3_aa: CASSQTGEDGYTF
j_call: TRBJ1-1; clone_size: .; cdr3_length: 14; d_call: TRBD1; v_call: TRBV11-3; cdr3_nt: TGTGCCAGCAGCTTAGCAGACAGGGTTGCTGAAGCTTTCTTT; cdr3_aa: CASSLADRVAEAFF
j_call: TRBJ2-5; clone_size: .; cdr3_length: 14; d_call: .; v_call: TRBV27; cdr3_nt: TGTGCCAGCAGAAAAGCGGGTGGGCAAGAGACCCAGTACTTC; cdr3_aa: CASRKAGGQETQYF
j_call: TRBJ2-1; clone_size: .; cdr3_length: 16; d_call: TRBD2; v_call: TRBV24-1; cdr3_nt: TGTGCCACCAGTGACCACGGGACTAGCGGGAGTTATGAGCAGTTCTTC; cdr3_aa: CATSDHGTSGSYEQFF
j_call: TRBJ2-7; clone_size: .; cdr3_length: 20; d_call: TRBD2; v_call: TRBV6-6; cdr3_nt: TGTGCCAGCAGCGGCTCCCGAGTGGGAGGGAGGGCCACTTCAGGCTACGAGCAGTACTTC; cdr3_aa: CASSGSRVGGRATSGYEQYF
j_call: TRBJ1-3; clone_size: .; cdr3_length: 16; d_call: .; v_call: TRBV19; cdr3_nt: TGTGCCAGTAGTCTTCTAGACCGAGTCTCTGGAAACACCATATATTTT; cdr3_aa: CASSLLDRVSGNTIYF
j_call: TRBJ2-7; clone_size: .; cdr3_length: 13; d_call: .; v_call: TRBV18; cdr3_nt: TGTGCCAGCTCACCACCGACAGGCGACGAGCAGTACTTC; cdr3_aa: CASSPPTGDEQYF